Listed here are 15 T cell receptor beta chains from one sample, sequenced in a study of T cells after somatic rescue of genetic block. Data came from immunoSEQ multiplex PCR; TCRdb stores just in-frame clones and leaves some out. The sample records about 120,000 clones, about 93% being singletons. Material for sequencing was peripheral blood mononuclear cells (PBMCs). These receptors were obtained from a woman in her late teens or twenties.

CDR3 amino acids: CASSFGRGLGKLFF. Here the CDR3 DNA reads TGTGCCAGCAGCTTCGGCAGGGGGCTTGGTAAACTGTTTTTT. The J gene is TRBJ1-4, the V gene TRBV5-6; 8 bases map to TRBD1. The CDR3 covers 14 residues. V was pared by 2 bases and J by 11 bases, with 8 bases of the junction left unmatched. CDR1 and CDR2 from the germline V gene are SGHDT and YYEEEE.

The genes are TRBV15 and TRBJ2-7, with D unclear. This CDR3 region has 14 residues. Germline assignment: CDR1 LNHNV and CDR2 YYDKDF (reference sequence). Trimming removed 1 base from V and 0 bases from J, with 7 bases in between. The CDR3 here is CATSRVLHSYEQYF. CDR3 in DNA: TGTGCCACCAGCAGAGTACTACACTCCTACGAGCAGTACTTC.

This clone was recorded a few times. The chain joins TRBV11-1 to TRBJ2-1; maybe TRBD1 (6 bases). This CDR3 contains 15 residues. Germline V lookup: CDR1 SGHAT, CDR2 FQDESV (reference sequence). Trimming took 5 bases from V and 2 from J, leaving 13 bases between them. The CDR3 bases are TGTGCCAGCAGCGCGTTTTGGGGGCCCTACAATGAGCAGTTCTTC. It encodes CASSAFWGPYNEQFF.

As regards this clone: In the same sample, other DNA sequences code for this CDR3. The rearrangement joins TRBV9 to TRBJ2-5; TRBD1 aligns across 9 bases. The V gene's germline CDR1 is SGDLS and CDR2 YYNGEE. The CDR3 is 15 amino acids. Losses at the gene ends were 0 bases for V and 4 bases for J; bases not matched to a gene: 4. Written as DNA, the CDR3 is TGTGCCAGCAGCGTAGGTACAGGGGGCGGAGAGACCCAGTACTTC. This codes for CASSVGTGGGETQYF.

The CDR3: CAISEPGTRYTF. The CDR3 nucleotides read TGTGCCATCAGTGAGCCAGGGACTCGCTACACCTTC. The genes are TRBV10-3 and TRBJ1-2, with D perhaps TRBD1 (5 bases). The CDR3 extends over 12 amino acids. V lost 2 bases, J lost 9 bases, and 10 bases lay in between. The germline CDR1 and CDR2 sequences are ENHRY and SYGVKD.

The rearrangement links TRBV6-4 to TRBJ2-2; 10 nucleotides align to TRBD1. Germline assignment: CDR1 MRHNA and CDR2 SNTAGT. Unmatched junction bases numbered 9, after V lost 6 bases and J lost 2 bases. The CDR3 is 17 residues long. As DNA, the CDR3 is TGTGCCAGCAGAAGATTCGGGACAGGGGCTAACACCGGGGAGCTGTTTTTT. Translated: CASRRFGTGANTGELFF.

The rearrangement uses TRBV18 and TRBJ1-6; D remains ambiguous. The CDR3 is 17 amino acids. CDR1 KGHSH and CDR2 LQKENI come from the germline V gene. The V end was cut by 0 bases, the J end by 0 bases, with 9 bases between. CDR3: CASSPPPAGSYNSPLHF. The CDR3 nucleotides read TGTGCCAGCTCACCACCGCCGGCAGGCTCCTATAATTCACCCCTCCACTTT. Complete variable domain (other parts from reference TRBV18 and TRBJ1-6): NAGVMQNPRHLVRRRGQEARLRCSPMKGHSHVYWYRQLPEEGLKFMVYLQKENIIDESGMPKERFSAEFPKEGPSILRIQQVVRGDSAAYFCASSPPPAGSYNSPLHFGNGTRLTVT.

The rearrangement links TRBV28 to TRBJ1-4; TRBD1 aligns across 8 bases. The CDR3 is 15 residues long. Germline CDR1 is MDHEN and CDR2 is SYDVKM. V was pared by 6 bases and J by 8 bases, with 11 bases of the junction left unmatched. The CDR3 nucleotides read TGTGCCAGCAGACTAGGAGGGCAGGGGGCGGAAAAACTGTTTTTT. Translated: CASRLGGQGAEKLFF.

The chain couples TRBV7-8 to TRBJ1-6; D is undetermined. Germline V gene sequence: CDR1 SGHVS, CDR2 FQNEAQ. V was pared by 0 bases and J by 9 bases, with 15 bases between. The length of the CDR3 is 16 residues. As DNA, the CDR3 is TGTGCCAGCAGCTTAGCCCGGGTCTTGGGGTCTTCACCCCTCCACTTT. As protein: CASSLARVLGSSPLHF.

V and J are TRBV4-2 and TRBJ1-1; D is uncertain. The CDR3 consists of 14 residues. V lost 2 bases and J lost 4, with 11 bases in between. Germline CDR1 LGHNA, CDR2 YNFKEQ. This CDR3 reads CASSQQPTSTEAFF. The CDR3 bases are TGTGCCAGCAGCCAACAACCGACGAGCACTGAAGCTTTCTTT.

The chain uses TRBV11-3 and TRBJ1-1; a possible D gene is TRBD1 (5 bases). V was clipped by 5 bases and J by 1 base, with 14 bases between them. The CDR3 consists of 15 residues. Germline CDR1 and CDR2: SGHNT and YENEEA. The DNA of the CDR3 is TGTGCCAGCAGCCCCCGGCAAGGGGCGAACACTGAAGCTTTCTTT. As protein: CASSPRQGANTEAFF.

The V call is TRBV6-5, the J call TRBJ1-5, with D possibly being TRBD1 (6 bases). The V end was cut by 5 bases, the J end by 2 bases, with 13 bases between. This CDR3 has 15 amino acids. From germline, CDR1 is MNHEY and CDR2 SVGAGI. The CDR3 sequence is CASSRQALGNQPQHF. CDR3 bases: TGTGCCAGCAGTCGACAGGCCCTCGGCAATCAGCCCCAGCATTTT.

The chain is built from TRBV5-1 and TRBJ1-2, with TRBD1 matching over 8 bases. The CDR3 consists of 15 residues. V lost 5 bases and J lost 4; bases outside the gene matches: 10. Germline-derived CDR1 and CDR2 are SGHRS and YFSETQ. This chain's CDR3 is CASRITGQGVYGYTF. The CDR3, as DNA: TGCGCCAGCAGGATAACCGGACAGGGCGTCTATGGCTACACCTTC.

Only a few counts were recorded for this clone. This chain joins TRBV4-1 and TRBJ2-6; TRBD2 might be the D (6 bases). Trimming left V 1 base short and J 1 base short, with 11 bases between. Germline V lookup: CDR1 MGHRA, CDR2 YSYEKL. This CDR3 is built from 17 residues. The CDR3 region has the DNA TGCGCCAGCAGCCAAGTTGAGGCGGGATCTGGGGCCAACGTCCTGACTTTC. It translates to CASSQVEAGSGANVLTF.

This chain links TRBV13 with TRBJ2-3; unclear D gene. Germline CDR1 PRHDT, CDR2 FYEKMQ (reference sequence). The ends were cut back, 5 bases at V and 0 bases at J, with 9 bases in the middle. This CDR3 comprises 14 residues. Here the CDR3 DNA reads TGTGCCAGCAGCACCCGGACCAGCACAGATACGCAGTATTTT. Its protein product is CASSTRTSTDTQYF. Combining the CDR3 with reference TRBV13 and TRBJ2-3 gives the whole variable domain AAGVIQSPRHLIKEKRETATLKCYPIPRHDTVYWYQQGPGQDPQFLISFYEKMQSDKGSIPDRFSAQQFSDYHSELNMSSLELGDSALYFCASSTRTSTDTQYFGPGTRLTVL.